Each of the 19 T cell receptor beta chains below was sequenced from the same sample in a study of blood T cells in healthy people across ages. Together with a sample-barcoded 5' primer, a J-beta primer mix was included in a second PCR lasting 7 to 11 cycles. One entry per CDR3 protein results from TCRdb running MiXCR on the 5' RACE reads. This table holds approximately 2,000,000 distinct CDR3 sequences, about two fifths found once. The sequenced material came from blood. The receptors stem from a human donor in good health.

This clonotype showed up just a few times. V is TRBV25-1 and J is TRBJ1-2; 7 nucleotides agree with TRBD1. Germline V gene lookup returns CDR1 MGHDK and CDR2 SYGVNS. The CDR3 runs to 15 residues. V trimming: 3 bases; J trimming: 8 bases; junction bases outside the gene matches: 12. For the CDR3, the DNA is TGTGCCAGCAGTGACCCCTCCCGACAGGGTAACGGCTACACCTTC. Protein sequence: CASSDPSRQGNGYTF.

In DNA, the CDR3 is TGCAGTGCTGGGGGGACAGGGGGCGTCGTCTATGGCTACACCTTC. It translates to CSAGGTGGVVYGYTF. The chain has TRBV20-1 and TRBJ1-2; 12 positions match TRBD1. V was pared by 5 bases and J by 4 bases, with 8 bases of the junction left unmatched. The CDR3 covers 15 residues. CDR1 DFQATT and CDR2 SNEGSKA come from the germline V gene (reference sequence).

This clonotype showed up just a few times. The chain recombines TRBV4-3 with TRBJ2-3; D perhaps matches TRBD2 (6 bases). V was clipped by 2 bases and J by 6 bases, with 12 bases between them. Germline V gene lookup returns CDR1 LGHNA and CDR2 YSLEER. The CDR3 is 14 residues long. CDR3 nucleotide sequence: TGCGCCAGCAGCCAATTCGGCGGGGAGGATACGCAGTATTTT. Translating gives CASSQFGGEDTQYF.

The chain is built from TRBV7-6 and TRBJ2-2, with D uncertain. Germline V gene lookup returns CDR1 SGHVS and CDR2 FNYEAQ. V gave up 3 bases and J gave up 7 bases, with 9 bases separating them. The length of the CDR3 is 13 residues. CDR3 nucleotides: TGTGCCAGCAGCTTCGAGGTCGGCGGGGAGCTGTTTTTT. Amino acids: CASSFEVGGELFF.

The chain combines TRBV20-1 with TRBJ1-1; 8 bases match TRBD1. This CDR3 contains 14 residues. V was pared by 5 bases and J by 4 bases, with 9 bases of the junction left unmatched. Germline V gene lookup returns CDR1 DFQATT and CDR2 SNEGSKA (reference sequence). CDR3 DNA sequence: TGCAGTGCTTACACATCAGGGGGCGGCACTGAAGCTTTCTTT. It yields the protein CSAYTSGGGTEAFF.

CDR3 loop: CASSLPLAVGNIQYF. The CDR3 DNA reads as TGTGCCAGCAGTCTTCCCCTAGCGGTGGGAAACATTCAGTACTTC. The chain has TRBV6-2 or TRBV6-3 and TRBJ2-4; 7 nucleotides agree with TRBD2. Germline V CDR1 and CDR2: MNHEY, SVGEGT. The trim removed 5 bases at V and 6 bases at J, leaving 10 bases unmatched. There are 15 residues in the CDR3.

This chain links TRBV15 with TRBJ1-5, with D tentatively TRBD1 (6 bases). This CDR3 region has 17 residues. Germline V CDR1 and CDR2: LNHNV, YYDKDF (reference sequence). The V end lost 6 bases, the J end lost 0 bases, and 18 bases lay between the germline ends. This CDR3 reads CATSKIGGRDSNQPQHF. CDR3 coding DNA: TGTGCCACCAGTAAAATAGGGGGGCGCGATAGCAATCAGCCCCAGCATTTT.

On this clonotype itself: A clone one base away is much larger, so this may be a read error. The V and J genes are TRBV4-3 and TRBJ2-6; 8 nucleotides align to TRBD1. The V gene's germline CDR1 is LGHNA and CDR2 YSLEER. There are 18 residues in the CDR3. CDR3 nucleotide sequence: TGCGCCAGCAGCCCGGACAGGGTATTCCCATCTGGGGTCAACGTCCTGACTTTC. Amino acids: CASSPDRVFPSGVNVLTF.

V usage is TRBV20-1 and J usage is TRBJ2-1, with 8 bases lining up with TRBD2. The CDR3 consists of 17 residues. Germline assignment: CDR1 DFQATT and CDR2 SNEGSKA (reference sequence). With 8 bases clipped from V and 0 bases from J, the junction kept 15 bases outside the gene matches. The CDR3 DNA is TGCAGTCAGAGCGGGGGATCCCCCAAGAGCTCCTACAATGAGCAGTTCTTC. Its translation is CSQSGGSPKSSYNEQFF.

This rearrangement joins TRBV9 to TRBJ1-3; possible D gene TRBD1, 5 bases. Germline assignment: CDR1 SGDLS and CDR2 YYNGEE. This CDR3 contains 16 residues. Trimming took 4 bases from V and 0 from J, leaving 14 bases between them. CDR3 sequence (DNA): TGTGCCAGCAGCCCCCACGGGGGATACTCTGGAAACACCATATATTTT. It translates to CASSPHGGYSGNTIYF.

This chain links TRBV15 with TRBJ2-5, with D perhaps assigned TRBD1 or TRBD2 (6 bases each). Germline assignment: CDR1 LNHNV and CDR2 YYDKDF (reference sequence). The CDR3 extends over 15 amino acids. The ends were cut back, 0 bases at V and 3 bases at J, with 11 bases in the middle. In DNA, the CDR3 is TGTGCCACCAGCAGAGATGAGAGGGGGGAAGAGACCCAGTACTTC. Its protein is CATSRDERGEETQYF.

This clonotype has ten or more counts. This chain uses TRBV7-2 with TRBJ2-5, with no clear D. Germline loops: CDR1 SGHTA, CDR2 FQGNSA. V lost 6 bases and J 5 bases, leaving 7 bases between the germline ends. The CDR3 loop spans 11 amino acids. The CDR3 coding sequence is TGTGCCAGCAGTCCCGTTGAGACCCAGTACTTC. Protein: CASSPVETQYF.

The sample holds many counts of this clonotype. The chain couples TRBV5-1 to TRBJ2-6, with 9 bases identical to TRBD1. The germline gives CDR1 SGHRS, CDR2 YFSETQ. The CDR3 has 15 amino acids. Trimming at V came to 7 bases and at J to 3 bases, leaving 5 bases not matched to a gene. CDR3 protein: CASVQGASGANVLTF. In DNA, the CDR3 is TGCGCCAGCGTACAGGGGGCGAGTGGGGCCAACGTCCTGACTTTC.

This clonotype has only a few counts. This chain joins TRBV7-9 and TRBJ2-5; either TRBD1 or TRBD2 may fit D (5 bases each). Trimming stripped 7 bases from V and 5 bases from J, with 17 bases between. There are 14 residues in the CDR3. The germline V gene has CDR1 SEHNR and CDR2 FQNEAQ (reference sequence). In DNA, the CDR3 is TGTGCCAGCACCCTCAGGGAGACGGGGGAGACCCAGTACTTC. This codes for CASTLRETGETQYF.

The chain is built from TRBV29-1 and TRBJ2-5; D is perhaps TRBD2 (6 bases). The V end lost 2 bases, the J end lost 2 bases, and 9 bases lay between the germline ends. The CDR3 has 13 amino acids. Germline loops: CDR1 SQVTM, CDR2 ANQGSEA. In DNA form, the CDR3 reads TGCAGCGTTGAACCGCGGGATCAAGAGACCCAGTACTTC. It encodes CSVEPRDQETQYF.

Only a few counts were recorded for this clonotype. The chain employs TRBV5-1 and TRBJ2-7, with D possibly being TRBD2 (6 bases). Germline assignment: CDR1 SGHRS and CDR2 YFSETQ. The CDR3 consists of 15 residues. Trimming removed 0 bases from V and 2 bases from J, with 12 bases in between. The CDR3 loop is CASSLELATPYEQYF. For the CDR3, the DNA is TGCGCCAGCAGCTTGGAACTAGCTACCCCCTACGAGCAGTACTTC.

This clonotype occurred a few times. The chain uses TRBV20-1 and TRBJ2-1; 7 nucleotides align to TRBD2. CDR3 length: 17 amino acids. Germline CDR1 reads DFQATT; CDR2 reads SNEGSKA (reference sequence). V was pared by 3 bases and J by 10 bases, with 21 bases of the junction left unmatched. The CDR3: CSARPAGRTLLGSEQFF. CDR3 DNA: TGCAGTGCTAGGCCAGCGGGACGGACCCTTCTCGGGTCCGAGCAGTTCTTC.

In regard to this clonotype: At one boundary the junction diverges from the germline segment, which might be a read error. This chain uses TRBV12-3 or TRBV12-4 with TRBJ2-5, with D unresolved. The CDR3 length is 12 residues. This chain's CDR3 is CAGSVMGETQYF. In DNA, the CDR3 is TGTGCCGGCAGTGTAATGGGGGAGACCCAGTACTTC.

The CDR3 here is CSTRRAGGPNEQFF. As DNA, the CDR3 is TGCAGCACGCGACGAGCGGGGGGGCCCAATGAGCAGTTCTTC. The V and J genes are TRBV29-1 and TRBJ2-1; 10 bases line up with TRBD2. The V and J ends lost 8 bases and 6 bases, in that order; junction bases with no gene match: 10. CDR1 SQVTM and CDR2 ANQGSEA come from the germline V gene. The CDR3 is 14 residues long.